The next 26 T cell receptor beta chains were all read from a single sample in a study of response to subunit inactivated influenza vaccine. TCRdb re-called the RT-PCR reads through MiXCR, storing one row per CDR3 protein. The sample includes approximately 520,000 distinct CDR3 sequences, approximately 15% of them seen just once. The material sequenced was CD4+ T cells sorted from PBMCs, taken less than 25 months after vaccination. These TCRs come from a man aged 45-69 years who received an inactivated influenza vaccine.

The chain employs TRBV24-1 and TRBJ2-2; 12 nucleotides line up with TRBD1. Trimming took 5 bases from V and 3 from J; bases not matched to a gene: 3. This CDR3 region has 16 residues. Germline V CDR1 and CDR2: KGHDR, SFDVKD. This chain's CDR3 is CATSGDRGLYTGELFF. CDR3 coding DNA: TGTGCCACCAGTGGGGACAGGGGGCTTTACACCGGGGAGCTGTTTTTT.

This clonotype occurred many times. The junction departs from the called germline gene at one end, perhaps through a read error. The rearrangement joins TRBV12-3 or TRBV12-4 to TRBJ1-1, with TRBD1 matching 10 bases. The CDR3 is made up of 12 amino acids. This chain's CDR3 is CASSQNPGQGYF. CDR3 nucleotides: TGTGCCAGCAGTCAAAACCCGGGACAGGGGTATTTT.

This clonotype was seen more than once but under ten times. The V call is TRBV11-3, the J call TRBJ2-1; D may be TRBD1 (5 bases). CDR3 length: 12 amino acids. Germline values: CDR1 SGHNT, CDR2 YENEEA. The V end was cut by 6 bases, the J end by 9 bases, with 12 bases between. Here the CDR3 DNA reads TGTGCCAGCAGGGCTCAAGGGGCTGAGCAGTTCTTC. Residues: CASRAQGAEQFF.

To note about this clonotype: The junction differs from germline at one of its ends, possibly a read error. The rearrangement uses TRBV20-1 and TRBJ2-5; possibly TRBD2 for D (5 bases). CDR3 length equals 16 residues. Per germline, CDR1 DFQATT and CDR2 SNEGSKA (reference sequence). CDR3: CSARAASSRSKEIQYF. DNA of the CDR3: TGCAGTGCTAGAGCAGCTAGCTCTCGGTCTAAAGAGATCCAGTACTTC.

The CDR3 DNA reads as TGTGCCAGCAGCTTAAAACAGAGCTCCTACAATGAGCAGTTCTTC. It codes for CASSLKQSSYNEQFF. V usage is TRBV7-9 and J usage is TRBJ2-1; no reliable D call. The CDR3 covers 15 residues. Germline loops: CDR1 SEHNR, CDR2 FQNEAQ (reference sequence). V lost 2 bases, J lost 0 bases, and 8 bases lay in between.

V usage is TRBV5-6 and J usage is TRBJ2-5; weak D call: TRBD2 (5 bases). Germline V CDR1 and CDR2: SGHDT, YYEEEE. V lost 5 bases and J 5 bases, leaving 13 bases between the germline ends. CDR3 length: 13 amino acids. The CDR3 sequence is CASRPREWETQYF. CDR3 DNA: TGTGCCAGCAGACCTCGGGAATGGGAGACCCAGTACTTC.

CDR3 protein: CASSQDGTYYGYTF. In DNA form, the CDR3 reads TGCGCCAGCAGCCAAGACGGGACATACTATGGCTACACCTTC. V usage is TRBV4-3 and J usage is TRBJ1-2; D perhaps matches TRBD1 (6 bases). This CDR3 is built from 14 residues. Germline CDR1 LGHNA, CDR2 YSLEER. Trimming stripped 0 bases from V and 3 bases from J, with 8 bases between.

The chain joins TRBV11-2 to TRBJ2-7; D is tentatively TRBD1 or TRBD2 (6 bases each). This CDR3 has 14 residues. V lost 2 bases, J lost 6 bases, and 14 bases lay in between. The V gene's germline CDR1 is SGHAT and CDR2 FQNNGV. The CDR3 loop reads CASSLSRGTSEQYF. The DNA for the CDR3 is TGTGCCAGCAGCTTATCCCGGGGGACAAGCGAGCAGTACTTC.

This clonotype has ten or more counts. V is TRBV5-1 and J is TRBJ2-1, with D uncertain. Germline-derived CDR1 and CDR2 are SGHRS and YFSETQ. V lost 1 base, J lost 0 bases, and 14 bases lay in between. CDR3 length equals 17 residues. The CDR3 bases are TGCGCCAGCAGCTTGCTGTCGATCCGAAGCTCCTACAATGAGCAGTTCTTC. Translated, it gives CASSLLSIRSSYNEQFF. Based on the CDR3 plus reference TRBV5-1 and TRBJ2-1, the full variable domain is KAGVTQTPRYLIKTRGQQVTLSCSPISGHRSVSWYQQTPGQGLQFLFEYFSETQRNKGNFPGRFSGRQFSNSRSEMNVSTLELGDSALYLCASSLLSIRSSYNEQFFGPGTRLTVL.

The sample holds many counts of this clonotype. The rearrangement links TRBV5-1 to TRBJ1-1; TRBD1 matches at 7 bases. The V gene's germline CDR1 is SGHRS and CDR2 YFSETQ. The J segment lost 6 bases and the V segment lost 0 bases, leaving 5 bases of the junction unmatched. This CDR3 has 14 amino acids. The CDR3 sequence is CASSLAGQDPEAFF. Here the CDR3 DNA reads TGCGCCAGCAGCTTGGCCGGACAGGATCCTGAAGCTTTCTTT.

Here the CDR3 reads CASSLYGDGNQPQHF. The CDR3 region has the DNA TGCGCCAGCAGCTTGTACGGGGATGGCAATCAGCCCCAGCATTTT. The V gene is TRBV5-1, the J gene TRBJ1-5; no firm D call. Trimming removed 1 base at V and 2 bases at J, with 10 bases between. CDR1 and CDR2 (germline): SGHRS, YFSETQ. This CDR3 contains 15 residues. The variable domain in full, with the rest retrieved from reference TRBV5-1 and TRBJ1-5, is KAGVTQTPRYLIKTRGQQVTLSCSPISGHRSVSWYQQTPGQGLQFLFEYFSETQRNKGNFPGRFSGRQFSNSRSEMNVSTLELGDSALYLCASSLYGDGNQPQHFGDGTRLSIL.

CDR3 sequence reads: CASSPGTSGRGTQYF. CDR3 sequence (DNA): TGTGCCAGCAGCCCCGGGACTAGCGGGAGGGGTACGCAGTATTTT. V is TRBV4-2 and J is TRBJ2-3; 16 bases fit TRBD2. The germline V gene encodes CDR1 LGHNA and CDR2 YNFKEQ. The CDR3 loop spans 15 amino acids. Trimming at V came to 4 bases and at J to 8 bases, leaving 3 bases not matched to a gene.

The rearrangement joins TRBV6-2 or TRBV6-3 to TRBJ2-7; D is undetermined. This CDR3 comprises 14 residues. Germline loops: CDR1 MNHEY, CDR2 SVGEGT. Between the trimmed V and J ends, which lost 9 bases and 2 bases, there was a span of 17 bases. CDR3: CASGAIELPYEQYF. DNA for the CDR3: TGTGCCAGTGGAGCGATTGAATTGCCCTACGAGCAGTACTTC.

The chain carries TRBV29-1 and TRBJ1-1; TRBD1 matches 7 bases. This CDR3 is 12 amino acids long. Germline assignment: CDR1 SQVTM and CDR2 ANQGSEA. J gave up 7 bases and V 6 bases, and 8 bases lay outside the gene matches. The CDR3 bases are TGCAGCGTGGGACAGCGGCTGGGTGAAGCTTTCTTT. It codes for CSVGQRLGEAFF.

The chain carries TRBV20-1 and TRBJ2-2; unclear D gene. The germline V and J ends were trimmed by 5 bases and 6 bases, with 13 bases remaining between them. Looked up from germline, CDR1 is DFQATT and CDR2 is SNEGSKA (reference sequence). CDR3 length: 13 residues. The CDR3 DNA reads TGCAGTGCTTTCCTTGATGTGGCCGGGGAGCTGTTTTTT. Translated: CSAFLDVAGELFF.

The chain links TRBV6-5 to TRBJ2-7, with D uncertain. Trimming removed 0 bases from V and 0 bases from J, with 9 bases in between. The CDR3 is 15 residues long. The V gene's germline CDR1 is MNHEY and CDR2 SVGAGI. This CDR3 is CASSYSILASYEQYF. CDR3 in DNA: TGTGCCAGCAGTTACTCGATTTTAGCCTCCTACGAGCAGTACTTC.

The gene calls are TRBV29-1 and TRBJ2-3; 12 nucleotides match TRBD1. The germline V gene encodes CDR1 SQVTM and CDR2 ANQGSEA. J gave up 5 bases and V 3 bases, and 6 bases lay outside the gene matches. The CDR3 runs to 15 residues. Here the CDR3 reads CSVDGTGGALDTQYF. The CDR3, as DNA: TGCAGCGTTGACGGGACAGGGGGCGCCTTAGATACGCAGTATTTT.

The chain is built from TRBV20-1 and TRBJ1-2; no definite D call. Trimming took off 7 bases at V and 2 bases at J, with 14 bases between the two ends. The CDR3 is 13 amino acids. Germline lookup yields CDR1 DFQATT and CDR2 SNEGSKA (reference sequence). The CDR3 reads CSVLFMGNYGYTF. The CDR3 DNA is TGCAGTGTATTATTTATGGGGAACTATGGCTACACCTTC.

This chain connects TRBV28 to TRBJ2-5; 11 bases map to TRBD1. Germline-derived CDR1 and CDR2 are MDHEN and SYDVKM. V dropped 3 bases and J dropped 4; count of bases not matched to a gene: 4. This CDR3 is built from 15 residues. The CDR3 sequence: CASSFGGTGGETQYF. The DNA of the CDR3 is TGTGCCAGCAGTTTCGGCGGGACAGGGGGAGAGACCCAGTACTTC.

This chain links TRBV2 with TRBJ2-5; TRBD1 matches 7 bases. The germline gives CDR1 SNHLY, CDR2 FYNNEI. The CDR3 runs to 12 residues. V was pared by 10 bases and J by 2 bases, with 4 bases of the junction left unmatched. In nucleotides, the CDR3 is TGTGCCAAAGAGACAGGGCAAGAGACCCAGTACTTC. This translates into CAKETGQETQYF.

V and J are TRBV11-2 and TRBJ2-4; 8 nucleotides line up with TRBD1. J was trimmed by 10 bases and V by 5 bases; bases with no gene match: 16. Germline V gives CDR1 SGHAT, CDR2 FQNNGV. The CDR3 extends over 16 amino acids. CDR3 nucleotide sequence: TGTGCCAGCAGCCTCCAGACAGGGGACCTTTCTGGGATTCAGTACTTC. It yields the protein CASSLQTGDLSGIQYF.

This chain links TRBV10-3 with TRBJ1-5; D call uncertain. The germline V gene has CDR1 ENHRY and CDR2 SYGVKD. This CDR3 has 13 residues. V lost 7 bases to trimming and J lost 6 bases, with 13 bases between them. The CDR3 is CAITLSGFQPQHF. CDR3 coding DNA: TGTGCCATCACTCTATCGGGGTTTCAGCCCCAGCATTTT.

This clonotype has more than one count but fewer than ten. The junction departs from germline at one end; a sequencing error may be responsible. The V call is TRBV29-1, the J call TRBJ1-4, with a tentative D call TRBD1 (6 bases). This CDR3 has 14 amino acids. Germline CDR1 SQVTM, CDR2 ANQGSEA. The CDR3 bases are TGCAGCGCTGAACAGGGCTCGGCTAATGAAAAACTGTTTTTT. Its translation is CSAEQGSANEKLFF.

V and J are TRBV12-3 or TRBV12-4 and TRBJ2-1, with TRBD1 identical over 8 bases. With V trimmed by 6 bases and J by 4 bases, 11 bases remained unmatched. CDR3 size: 16 residues. This chain's CDR3 is CASSSFGQGAYNEQFF. DNA for the CDR3: TGTGCCAGCAGCTCATTCGGGCAGGGGGCGTACAATGAGCAGTTCTTC.

The V call is TRBV7-8, the J call TRBJ1-5; D remains ambiguous. The ends were cut back, 0 bases at V and 7 bases at J, with 7 bases in the middle. The length of the CDR3 is 13 residues. Germline V gives CDR1 SGHVS, CDR2 FQNEAQ. The CDR3 is CASSLAPGQPQHF. The CDR3 nucleotides are TGTGCCAGCAGCTTAGCGCCGGGACAGCCCCAGCATTTT. The whole variable domain, remainder taken from reference TRBV7-8 and TRBJ1-5, is GAGVSQSPRYKVAKRGQDVALRCDPISGHVSLFWYQQALGQGPEFLTYFQNEAQLDKSGLPSDRFFAERPEGSVSTLKIQRTQQEDSAVYLCASSLAPGQPQHFGDGTRLSIL.

This clonotype occurred a few times. The genes are TRBV7-2 and TRBJ2-1; 8 nucleotides line up with TRBD1. V shed 1 base and J 15 bases; nucleotides not matched to a gene: 11. The CDR3 runs to 14 residues. The germline V gene has CDR1 SGHTA and CDR2 FQGNSA. CDR3 nucleotides: TGTGCCAGCAGCTTAGTTTCAGGGGGCTTAATTGGGTTCTTC. Protein product: CASSLVSGGLIGFF.